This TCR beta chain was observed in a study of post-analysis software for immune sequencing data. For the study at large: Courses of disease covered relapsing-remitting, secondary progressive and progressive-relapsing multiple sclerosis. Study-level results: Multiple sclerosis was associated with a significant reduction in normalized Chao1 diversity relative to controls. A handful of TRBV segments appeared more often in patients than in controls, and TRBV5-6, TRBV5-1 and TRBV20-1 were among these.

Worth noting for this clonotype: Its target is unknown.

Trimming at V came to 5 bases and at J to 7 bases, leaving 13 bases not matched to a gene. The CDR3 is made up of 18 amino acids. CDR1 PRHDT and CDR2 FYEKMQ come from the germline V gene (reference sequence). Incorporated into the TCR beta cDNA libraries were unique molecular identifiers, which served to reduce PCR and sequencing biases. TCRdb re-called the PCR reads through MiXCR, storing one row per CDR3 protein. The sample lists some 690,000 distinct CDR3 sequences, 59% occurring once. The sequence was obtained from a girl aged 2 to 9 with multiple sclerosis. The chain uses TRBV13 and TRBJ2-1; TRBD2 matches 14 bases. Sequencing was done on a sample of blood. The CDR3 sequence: CASSLTGTSGGGGNEQFF. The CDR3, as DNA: TGTGCCAGCAGCCTAACCGGGACTAGCGGGGGAGGTGGGAATGAGCAGTTCTTC.